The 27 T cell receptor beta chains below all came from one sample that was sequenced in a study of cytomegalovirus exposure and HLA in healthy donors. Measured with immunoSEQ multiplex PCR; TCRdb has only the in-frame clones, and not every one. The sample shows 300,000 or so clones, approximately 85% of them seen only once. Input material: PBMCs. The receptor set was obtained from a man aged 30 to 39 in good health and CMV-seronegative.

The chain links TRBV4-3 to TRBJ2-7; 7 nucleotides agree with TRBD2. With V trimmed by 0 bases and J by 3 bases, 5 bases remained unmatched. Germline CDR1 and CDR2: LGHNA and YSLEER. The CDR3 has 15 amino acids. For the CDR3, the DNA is TGCGCCAGCAGCCAAGAGTGGTCGGGAGGCTACGAGCAGTACTTC. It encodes CASSQEWSGGYEQYF.

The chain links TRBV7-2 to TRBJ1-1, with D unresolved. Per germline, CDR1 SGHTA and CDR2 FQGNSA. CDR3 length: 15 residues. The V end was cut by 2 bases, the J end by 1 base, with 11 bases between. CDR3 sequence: CASSLMLASNTEAFF. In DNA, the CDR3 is TGTGCCAGCAGCTTAATGCTGGCCTCGAACACTGAAGCTTTCTTT.

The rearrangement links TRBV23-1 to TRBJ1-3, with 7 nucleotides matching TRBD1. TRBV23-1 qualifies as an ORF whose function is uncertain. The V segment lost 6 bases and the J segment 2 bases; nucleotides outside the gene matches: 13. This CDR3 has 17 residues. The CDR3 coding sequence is TGCGCCAGCAGCCCGAGATTACAGGGGATAGCTGGAAACACCATATATTTT. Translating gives CASSPRLQGIAGNTIYF.

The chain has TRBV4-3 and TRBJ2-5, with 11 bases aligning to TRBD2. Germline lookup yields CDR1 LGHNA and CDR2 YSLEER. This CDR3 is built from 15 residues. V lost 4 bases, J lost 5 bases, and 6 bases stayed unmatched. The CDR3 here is CASSLIAGGPETQYF. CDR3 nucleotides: TGCGCCAGCAGCCTAATAGCGGGGGGGCCGGAGACCCAGTACTTC.

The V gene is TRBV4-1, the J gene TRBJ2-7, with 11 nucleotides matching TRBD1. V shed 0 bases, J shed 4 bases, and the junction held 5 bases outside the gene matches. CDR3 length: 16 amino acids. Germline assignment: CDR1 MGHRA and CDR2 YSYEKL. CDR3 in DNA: TGCGCCAGCAGCCAAGATCGGGACAGGGGGTTATACGAGCAGTACTTC. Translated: CASSQDRDRGLYEQYF.

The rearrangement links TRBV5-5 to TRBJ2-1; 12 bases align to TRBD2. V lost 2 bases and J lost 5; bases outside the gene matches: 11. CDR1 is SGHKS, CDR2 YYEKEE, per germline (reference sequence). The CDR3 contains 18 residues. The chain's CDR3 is CASSFGTSGLYTDNEQFF. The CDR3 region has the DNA TGTGCCAGCAGCTTCGGGACTAGCGGGCTCTACACCGACAATGAGCAGTTCTTC.

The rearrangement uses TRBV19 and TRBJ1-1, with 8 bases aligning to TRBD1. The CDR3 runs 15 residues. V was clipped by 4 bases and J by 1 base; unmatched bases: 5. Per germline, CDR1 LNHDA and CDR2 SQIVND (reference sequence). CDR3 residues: CASSTGQGGNTEAFF. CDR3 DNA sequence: TGTGCCAGTAGTACCGGACAGGGTGGGAACACTGAAGCTTTCTTT.

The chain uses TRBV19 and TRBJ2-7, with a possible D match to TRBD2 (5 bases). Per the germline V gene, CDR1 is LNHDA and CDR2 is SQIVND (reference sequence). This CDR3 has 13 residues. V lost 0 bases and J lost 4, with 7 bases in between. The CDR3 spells CASSIEGGYEQYF. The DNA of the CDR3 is TGTGCCAGTAGTATAGAAGGAGGTTACGAGCAGTACTTC.

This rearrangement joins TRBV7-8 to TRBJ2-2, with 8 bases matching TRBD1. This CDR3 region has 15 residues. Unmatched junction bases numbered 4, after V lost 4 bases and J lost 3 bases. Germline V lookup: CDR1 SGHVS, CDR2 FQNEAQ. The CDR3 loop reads CASSSGQGYTGELFF. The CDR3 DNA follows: TGTGCCAGCAGCTCCGGACAGGGATACACCGGGGAGCTGTTTTTT.

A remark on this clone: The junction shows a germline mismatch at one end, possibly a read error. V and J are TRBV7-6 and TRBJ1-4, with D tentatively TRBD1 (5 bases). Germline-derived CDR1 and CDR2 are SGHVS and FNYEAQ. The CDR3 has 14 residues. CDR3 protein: CASSPTATNEKLFF. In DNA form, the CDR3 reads TGTGCCAGCAGCCCGACAGCAACCAATGAAAAACTGTTTTTT.

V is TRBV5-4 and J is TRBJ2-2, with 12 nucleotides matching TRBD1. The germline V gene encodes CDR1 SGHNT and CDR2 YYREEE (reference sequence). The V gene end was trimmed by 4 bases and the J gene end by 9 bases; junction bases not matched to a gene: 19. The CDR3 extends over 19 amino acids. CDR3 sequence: CASSPGRLSGQGAGRELFF. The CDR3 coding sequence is TGTGCCAGCAGCCCCGGAAGGTTATCGGGACAGGGGGCGGGTAGGGAGCTGTTTTTT.

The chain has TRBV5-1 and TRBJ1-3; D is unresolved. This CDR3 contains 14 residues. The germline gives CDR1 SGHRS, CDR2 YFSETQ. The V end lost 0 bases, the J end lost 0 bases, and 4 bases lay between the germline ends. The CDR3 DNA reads TGCGCCAGCAGCTTGGGCAGCTCTGGAAACACCATATATTTT. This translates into CASSLGSSGNTIYF.

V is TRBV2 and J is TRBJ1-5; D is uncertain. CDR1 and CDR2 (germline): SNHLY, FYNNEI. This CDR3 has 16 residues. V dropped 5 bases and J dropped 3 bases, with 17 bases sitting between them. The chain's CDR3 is CASSSSRGGPNQPQHF. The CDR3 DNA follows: TGTGCCAGCAGTTCCTCTCGGGGAGGACCCAATCAGCCCCAGCATTTT. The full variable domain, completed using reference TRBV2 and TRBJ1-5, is EPEVTQTPSHQVTQMGQEVILRCVPISNHLYFYWYRQILGQKVEFLVSFYNNEISEKSEIFDDQFSVERPDGSNFTLKIRSTKLEDSAMYFCASSSSRGGPNQPQHFGDGTRLSIL.

In nucleotides, the CDR3 is TGTGCCAGCAGCTTACAGGGGGCGAGCGAGCAGTACTTC. Translation gives CASSLQGASEQYF. The rearrangement joins TRBV5-6 to TRBJ2-7; 9 nucleotides match TRBD1. V lost 2 bases, J lost 6 bases, and 3 bases stayed unmatched. Germline V lookup: CDR1 SGHDT, CDR2 YYEEEE. The CDR3 loop spans 13 amino acids.

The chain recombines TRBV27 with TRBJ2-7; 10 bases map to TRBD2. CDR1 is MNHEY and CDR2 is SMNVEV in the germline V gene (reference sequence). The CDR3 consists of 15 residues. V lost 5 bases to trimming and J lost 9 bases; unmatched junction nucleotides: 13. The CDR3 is CASSPRLAGGPGQYF. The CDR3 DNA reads TGTGCCAGCAGTCCCCGACTAGCGGGCGGGCCAGGGCAGTACTTC.

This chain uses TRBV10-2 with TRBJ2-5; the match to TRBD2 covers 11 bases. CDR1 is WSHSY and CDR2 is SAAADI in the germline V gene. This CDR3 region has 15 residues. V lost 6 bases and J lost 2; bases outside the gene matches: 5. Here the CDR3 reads CASRLAGGMQETQYF. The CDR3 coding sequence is TGCGCCAGCAGGTTAGCGGGAGGGATGCAAGAGACCCAGTACTTC.

CDR3 sequence (DNA): TGTGCCAGCAGATATACTAGCGGGGGATCCTACGAGCAGTACTTC. It translates to CASRYTSGGSYEQYF. The J gene is TRBJ2-7, the V gene TRBV5-6; 11 bases are shared with TRBD2. Trimming took 5 bases from V and 1 from J; bases not matched to a gene: 5. The CDR3 spans 15 residues. CDR1 and CDR2 (germline): SGHDT, YYEEEE.

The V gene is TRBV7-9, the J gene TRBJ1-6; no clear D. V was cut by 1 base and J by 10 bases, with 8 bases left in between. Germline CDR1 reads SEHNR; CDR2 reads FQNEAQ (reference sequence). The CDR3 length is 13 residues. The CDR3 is CASSLVPGSPLHF. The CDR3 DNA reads TGTGCCAGCAGCTTAGTACCGGGGTCACCCCTCCACTTT.

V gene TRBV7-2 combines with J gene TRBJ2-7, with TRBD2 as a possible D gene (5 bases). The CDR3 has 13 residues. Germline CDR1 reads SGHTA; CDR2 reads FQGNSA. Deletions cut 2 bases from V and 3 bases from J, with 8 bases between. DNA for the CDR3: TGTGCCAGCAGCTTAAAGAGGGTCTACGAGCAGTACTTC. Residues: CASSLKRVYEQYF.

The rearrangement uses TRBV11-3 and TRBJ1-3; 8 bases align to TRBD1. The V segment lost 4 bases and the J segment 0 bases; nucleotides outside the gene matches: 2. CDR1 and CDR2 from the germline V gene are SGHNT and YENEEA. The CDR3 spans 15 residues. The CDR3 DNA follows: TGTGCCAGCAGCTCGACAGGGGTCTCTGGAAACACCATATATTTT. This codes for CASSSTGVSGNTIYF.

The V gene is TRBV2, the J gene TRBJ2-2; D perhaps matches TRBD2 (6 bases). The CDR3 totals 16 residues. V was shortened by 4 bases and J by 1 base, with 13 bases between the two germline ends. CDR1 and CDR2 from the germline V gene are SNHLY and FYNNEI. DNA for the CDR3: TGTGCCAGCAGTGGCGGAGGGATGGTGAACACCGGGGAGCTGTTTTTT. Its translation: CASSGGGMVNTGELFF.

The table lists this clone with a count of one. CDR3 coding DNA: TGTGCCAGCAGCACCGGAACAGGGGCGATGGATACGCAGTATTTT. This encodes CASSTGTGAMDTQYF. V and J are TRBV9 and TRBJ2-3, with 7 bases fitting TRBD1. Germline assignment: CDR1 SGDLS and CDR2 YYNGEE. The CDR3 has 15 amino acids. The J segment lost 6 bases and the V segment lost 4 bases, leaving 11 bases of the junction unmatched.

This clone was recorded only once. Here the CDR3 reads CASQGSHGELFF. Written as DNA, the CDR3 is TGCGCCAGCCAGGGGTCTCACGGGGAGCTGTTTTTT. The chain recombines TRBV5-1 with TRBJ2-2, with D possibly matching TRBD1 (6 bases). V shed 7 bases and J shed 7 bases, with 11 bases lying between them. This CDR3 is built from 12 residues. Germline V gene lookup returns CDR1 SGHRS and CDR2 YFSETQ.

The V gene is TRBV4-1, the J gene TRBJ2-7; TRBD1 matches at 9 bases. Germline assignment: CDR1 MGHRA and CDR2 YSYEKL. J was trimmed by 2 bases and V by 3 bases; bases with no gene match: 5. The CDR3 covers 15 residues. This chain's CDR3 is CASSHPGTGTYEQYF. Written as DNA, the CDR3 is TGCGCCAGCAGCCATCCCGGGACAGGGACCTACGAGCAGTACTTC.

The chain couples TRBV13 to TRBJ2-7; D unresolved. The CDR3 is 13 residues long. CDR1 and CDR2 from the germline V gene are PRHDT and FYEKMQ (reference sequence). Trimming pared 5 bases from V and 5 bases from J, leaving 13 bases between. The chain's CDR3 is CASSGLRRDEQYF. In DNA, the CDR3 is TGTGCCAGCAGCGGCCTTCGACGGGACGAGCAGTACTTC.

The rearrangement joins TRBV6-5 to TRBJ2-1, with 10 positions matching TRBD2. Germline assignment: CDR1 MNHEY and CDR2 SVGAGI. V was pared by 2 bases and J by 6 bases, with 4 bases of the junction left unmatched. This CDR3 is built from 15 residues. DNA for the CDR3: TGTGCCAGCAGTTACACTAGCGGGATCCCCAATGAGCAGTTCTTC. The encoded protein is CASSYTSGIPNEQFF.

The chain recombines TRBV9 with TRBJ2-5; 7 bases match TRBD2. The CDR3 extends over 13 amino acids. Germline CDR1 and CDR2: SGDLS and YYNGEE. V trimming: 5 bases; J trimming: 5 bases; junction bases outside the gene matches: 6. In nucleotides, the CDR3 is TGTGCCAGCAGAGGGCAGGGAGGGGAGACCCAGTACTTC. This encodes CASRGQGGETQYF. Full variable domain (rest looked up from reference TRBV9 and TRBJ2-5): DSGVTQTPKHLITATGQRVTLRCSPRSGDLSVYWYQQSLDQGLQFLIQYYNGEERAKGNILERFSAQQFPDLHSELNLSSLELGDSALYFCASRGQGGETQYFGPGTRLLVL.